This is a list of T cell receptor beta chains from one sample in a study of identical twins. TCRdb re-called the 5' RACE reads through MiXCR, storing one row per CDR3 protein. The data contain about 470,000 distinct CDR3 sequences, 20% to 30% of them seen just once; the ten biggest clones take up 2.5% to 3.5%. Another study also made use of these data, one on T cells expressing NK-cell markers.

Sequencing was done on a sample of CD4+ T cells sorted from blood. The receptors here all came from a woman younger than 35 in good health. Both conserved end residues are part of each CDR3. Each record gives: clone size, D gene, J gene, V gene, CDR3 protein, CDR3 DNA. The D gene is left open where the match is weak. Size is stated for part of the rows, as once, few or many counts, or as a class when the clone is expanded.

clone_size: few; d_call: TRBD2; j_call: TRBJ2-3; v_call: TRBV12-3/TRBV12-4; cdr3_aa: CASSRTSGLADTQYF; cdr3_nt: TGTGCCAGCAGTCGGACTAGCGGACTAGCGGATACGCAGTATTTT
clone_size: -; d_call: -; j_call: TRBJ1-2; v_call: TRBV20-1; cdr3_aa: CSASQGPPLGYTF; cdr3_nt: TGCAGTGCTAGCCAAGGGCCTCCATTAGGCTACACCTTC
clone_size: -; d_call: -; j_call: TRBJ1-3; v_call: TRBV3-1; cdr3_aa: CASSQNGGAGNTIYF; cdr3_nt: TGTGCCAGCAGCCAGAACGGGGGGGCTGGAAACACCATATATTTT
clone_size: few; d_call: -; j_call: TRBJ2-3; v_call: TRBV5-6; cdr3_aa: CASSLGQAKRRTDTQYF; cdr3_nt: TGTGCCAGCAGCTTGGGACAGGCCAAGAGACGCACAGATACGCAGTATTTT
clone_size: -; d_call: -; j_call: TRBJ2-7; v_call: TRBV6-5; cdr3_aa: CASSYSGGASSYEQYF; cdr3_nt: TGTGCCAGCAGTTACTCGGGCGGGGCGAGCTCCTACGAGCAGTACTTC
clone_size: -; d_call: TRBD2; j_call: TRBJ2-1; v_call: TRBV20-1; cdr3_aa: CSAIFVAGRGGHEQFF; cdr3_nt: TGCAGTGCTATCTTCGTTGCGGGGCGGGGGGGCCATGAGCAGTTCTTC
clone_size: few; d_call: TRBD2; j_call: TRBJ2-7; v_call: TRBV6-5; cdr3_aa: CASSYSSGGYDEQYF; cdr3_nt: TGTGCCAGCAGTTACTCTAGCGGGGGTTATGACGAGCAGTACTTC
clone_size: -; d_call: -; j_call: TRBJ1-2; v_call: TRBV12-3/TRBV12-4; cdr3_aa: CASTPRQANYGYTF; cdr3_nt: TGTGCCAGCACCCCTCGGCAGGCCAACTATGGCTACACCTTC
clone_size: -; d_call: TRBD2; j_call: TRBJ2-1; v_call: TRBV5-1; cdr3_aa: CASSTGLAGGREQFF; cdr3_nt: TGCGCCAGCAGCACGGGACTAGCGGGGGGGCGGGAGCAGTTCTTC
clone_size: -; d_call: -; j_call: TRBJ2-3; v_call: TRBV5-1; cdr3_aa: CASSATIGGAGGDTQYF; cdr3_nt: TGCGCCAGCAGCGCGACGATAGGGGGGGCCGGGGGAGATACGCAGTATTTT
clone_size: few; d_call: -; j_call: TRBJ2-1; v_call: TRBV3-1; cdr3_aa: CASSQAAYYNEQFF; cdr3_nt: TGTGCCAGCAGCCAGGCGGCGTACTACAATGAGCAGTTCTTC
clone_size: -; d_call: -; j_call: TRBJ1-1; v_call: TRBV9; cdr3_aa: CASSVEAGRTEAFF; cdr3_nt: TGTGCCAGCAGCGTAGAAGCAGGGAGGACTGAAGCTTTCTTT
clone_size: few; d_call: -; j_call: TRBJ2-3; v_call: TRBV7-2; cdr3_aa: CASSLERLTDTQYF; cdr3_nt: TGTGCCAGCAGCTTGGAGCGGCTCACAGATACGCAGTATTTT
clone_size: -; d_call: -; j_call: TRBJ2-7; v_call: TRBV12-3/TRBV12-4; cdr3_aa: CASSPPTGSSYEQYF; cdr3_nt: TGTGCCAGCAGTCCGCCAACAGGAAGCTCCTACGAGCAGTACTTC
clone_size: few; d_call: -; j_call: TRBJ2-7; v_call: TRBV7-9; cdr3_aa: CASSFPPYEQYF; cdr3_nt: TGTGCCAGCAGCTTTCCCCCCTACGAGCAGTACTTC
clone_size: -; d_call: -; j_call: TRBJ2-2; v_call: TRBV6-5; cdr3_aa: CASSYSGSTTGELFF; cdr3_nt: TGTGCCAGCAGTTACTCGGGGAGTACCACCGGGGAGCTGTTTTTT
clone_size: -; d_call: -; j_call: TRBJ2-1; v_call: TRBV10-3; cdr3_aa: CAISDLANEQFF; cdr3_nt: TGTGCCATCAGTGACCTAGCGAATGAGCAGTTCTTC
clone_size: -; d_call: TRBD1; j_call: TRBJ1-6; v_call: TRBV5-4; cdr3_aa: CASSPGAGQGASPLHF; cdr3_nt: TGTGCCAGCAGCCCCGGGGCAGGACAGGGGGCTTCACCCCTCCACTTT
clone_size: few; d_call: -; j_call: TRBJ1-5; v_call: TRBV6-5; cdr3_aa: CASSYSSGFGQPQHF; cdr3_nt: TGTGCCAGCAGTTACTCGTCAGGGTTTGGTCAGCCCCAGCATTTT
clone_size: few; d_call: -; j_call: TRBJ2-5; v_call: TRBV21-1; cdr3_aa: CASSSRDYKQETQYF; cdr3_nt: TGTGCCAGCAGCTCGCGGGACTACAAACAAGAGACCCAGTACTTC
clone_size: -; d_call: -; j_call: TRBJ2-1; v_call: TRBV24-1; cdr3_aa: CATGTHHYNEQFF; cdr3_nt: TGTGCCACCGGGACGCATCACTACAATGAGCAGTTCTTC
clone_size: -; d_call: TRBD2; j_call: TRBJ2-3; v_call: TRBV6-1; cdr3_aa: CASSSGVGTDTQYF; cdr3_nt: TGTGCCAGCTCCAGCGGGGTGGGGACAGATACGCAGTATTTT
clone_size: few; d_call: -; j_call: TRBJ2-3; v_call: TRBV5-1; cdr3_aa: CASSFQLGGTDTQYF; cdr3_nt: TGCGCCAGCAGCTTTCAACTAGGCGGCACAGATACGCAGTATTTT
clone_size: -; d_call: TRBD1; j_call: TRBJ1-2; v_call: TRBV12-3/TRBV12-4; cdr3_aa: CASSLIGTGGGYGYTF; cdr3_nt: TGTGCCAGCAGTTTAATCGGGACAGGGGGCGGCTATGGCTACACCTTC
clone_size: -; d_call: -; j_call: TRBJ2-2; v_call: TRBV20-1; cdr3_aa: CSARVAQGSGELFF; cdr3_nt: TGCAGTGCTAGAGTAGCCCAGGGTTCAGGGGAGCTGTTTTTT
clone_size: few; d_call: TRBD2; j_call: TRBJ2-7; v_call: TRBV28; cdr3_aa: CASSLRLAGGGYEQYF; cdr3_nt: TGTGCCAGCAGTTTAAGACTAGCGGGAGGAGGGTACGAGCAGTACTTC
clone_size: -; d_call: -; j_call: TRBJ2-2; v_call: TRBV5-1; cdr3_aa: CASSQWDELFF; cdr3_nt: TGCGCCAGCAGCCAATGGGACGAGCTGTTTTTT
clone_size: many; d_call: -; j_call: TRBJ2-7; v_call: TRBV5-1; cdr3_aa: CASSLEGSDEQYF; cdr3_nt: TGCGCCAGCAGCTTGGAGGGGAGCGACGAGCAGTACTTC
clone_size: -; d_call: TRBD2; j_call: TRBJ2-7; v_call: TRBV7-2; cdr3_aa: CASSLVGLAGGEQYF; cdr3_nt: TGTGCCAGCAGCTTAGTGGGACTAGCGGGGGGCGAGCAGTACTTC
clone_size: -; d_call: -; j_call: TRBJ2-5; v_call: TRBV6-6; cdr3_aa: CATETGGVETQYF; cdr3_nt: TGTGCCACCGAGACAGGAGGAGTGGAGACCCAGTACTTC
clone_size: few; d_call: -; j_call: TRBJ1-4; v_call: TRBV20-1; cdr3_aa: CSARAPGGVGLFF; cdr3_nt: TGCAGTGCTAGAGCCCCCGGGGGGGTCGGGCTGTTTTTT
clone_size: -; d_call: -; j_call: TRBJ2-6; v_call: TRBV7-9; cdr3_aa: CASSHTSGANVLTF; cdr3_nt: TGTGCCAGCAGCCATACCTCTGGGGCCAACGTCCTGACTTTC
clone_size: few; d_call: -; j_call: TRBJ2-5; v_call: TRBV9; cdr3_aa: CASSVGSTTTGETQYF; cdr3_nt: TGTGCCAGCAGCGTAGGGTCAACCACGACAGGAGAGACCCAGTACTTC
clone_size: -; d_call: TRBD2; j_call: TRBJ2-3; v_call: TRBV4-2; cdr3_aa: CASSQPPGLAGGGSTDTQYF; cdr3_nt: TGTGCCAGCAGCCAACCACCGGGACTAGCGGGGGGTGGGAGCACAGATACGCAGTATTTT
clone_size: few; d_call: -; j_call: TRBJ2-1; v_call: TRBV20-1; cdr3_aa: CSASSGSGHYNEQFF; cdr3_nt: TGCAGTGCTAGCTCCGGGAGTGGGCACTACAATGAGCAGTTCTTC
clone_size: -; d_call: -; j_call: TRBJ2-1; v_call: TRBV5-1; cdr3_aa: CASTPGGGSYNEQFF; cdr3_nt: TGCGCCAGCACCCCAGGGGGGGGCTCCTACAATGAGCAGTTCTTC
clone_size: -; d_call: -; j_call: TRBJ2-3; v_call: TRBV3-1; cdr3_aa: CASSQDYAKRGADTQYF; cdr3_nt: TGTGCCAGCAGCCAAGATTACGCGAAGAGGGGAGCAGATACGCAGTATTTT
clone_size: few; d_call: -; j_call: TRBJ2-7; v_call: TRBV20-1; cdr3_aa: CSARLGKGGVSYEQYF; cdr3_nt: TGCAGTGCCCGACTTGGTAAGGGAGGTGTCTCCTACGAGCAGTACTTC
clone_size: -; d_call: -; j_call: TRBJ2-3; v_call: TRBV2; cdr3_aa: CARSVGTDTQYF; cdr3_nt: TGTGCCCGAAGCGTTGGCACAGATACGCAGTATTTT
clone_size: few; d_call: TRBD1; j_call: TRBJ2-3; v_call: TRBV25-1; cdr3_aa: CASNLAGTGGADTQYF; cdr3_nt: TGTGCCAGCAACCTCGCGGGGACAGGGGGTGCAGATACGCAGTATTTT
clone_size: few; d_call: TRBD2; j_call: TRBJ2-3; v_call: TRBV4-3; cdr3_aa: CASRTGLAGVDTQYF; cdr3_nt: TGCGCCAGCAGAACCGGACTAGCGGGTGTAGATACGCAGTATTTT
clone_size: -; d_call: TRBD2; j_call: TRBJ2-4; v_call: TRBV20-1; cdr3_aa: CSARAAGGTKNIQYF; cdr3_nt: TGCAGTGCTAGGGCAGCGGGAGGGACCAAAAACATTCAGTACTTC
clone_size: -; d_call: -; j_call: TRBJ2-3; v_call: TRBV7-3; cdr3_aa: CASSRNSGPDTQYF; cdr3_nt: TGTGCCAGCAGTCGTAATTCAGGCCCCGATACGCAGTATTTT
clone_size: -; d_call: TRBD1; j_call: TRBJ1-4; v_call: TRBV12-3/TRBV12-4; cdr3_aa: CASSPGQGNTNEKLFF; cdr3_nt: TGTGCCAGCAGTCCGGGACAGGGTAACACTAATGAAAAACTGTTTTTT
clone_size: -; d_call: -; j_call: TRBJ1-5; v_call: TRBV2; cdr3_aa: CASSPSGISNQPQHF; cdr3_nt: TGTGCCAGCAGTCCGTCGGGCATTAGCAATCAGCCCCAGCATTTT
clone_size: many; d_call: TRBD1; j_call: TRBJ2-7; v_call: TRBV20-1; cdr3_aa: CSARTGKGTYEQYF; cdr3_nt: TGCAGTGCCCGGACAGGCAAGGGAACCTACGAGCAGTACTTC
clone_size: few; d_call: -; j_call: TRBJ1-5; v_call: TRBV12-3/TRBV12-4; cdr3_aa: CASLLSGNQPQHF; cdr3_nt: TGTGCCAGCCTCCTTTCGGGCAATCAGCCCCAGCATTTT
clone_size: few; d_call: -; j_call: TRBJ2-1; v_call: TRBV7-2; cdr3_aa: CASSFGAAAYNEQFF; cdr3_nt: TGTGCCAGCAGCTTCGGCGCCGCGGCGTACAATGAGCAGTTCTTC
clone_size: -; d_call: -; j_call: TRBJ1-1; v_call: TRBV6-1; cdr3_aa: CASKKGPMNTEAFF; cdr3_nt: TGTGCCAGCAAAAAGGGCCCCATGAACACTGAAGCTTTCTTT
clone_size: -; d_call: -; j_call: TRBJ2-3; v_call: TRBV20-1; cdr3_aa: CSARVAGPDTQYF; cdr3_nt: TGCAGTGCTAGAGTTGCGGGGCCAGATACGCAGTATTTT
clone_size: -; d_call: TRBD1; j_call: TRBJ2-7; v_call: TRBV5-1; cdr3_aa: CASSYQRQGNYEQYF; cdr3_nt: TGCGCCAGCAGCTACCAGAGACAGGGCAACTACGAGCAGTACTTC
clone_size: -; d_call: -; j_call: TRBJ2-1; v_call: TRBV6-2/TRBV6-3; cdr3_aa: CASSYRRNEQFF; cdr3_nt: TGTGCCAGCAGTTACAGGAGGAATGAGCAGTTCTTC
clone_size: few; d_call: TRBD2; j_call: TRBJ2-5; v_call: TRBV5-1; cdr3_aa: CASCSSGGQETQYF; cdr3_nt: TGCGCCAGTTGTTCTAGCGGGGGGCAAGAGACCCAGTACTTC
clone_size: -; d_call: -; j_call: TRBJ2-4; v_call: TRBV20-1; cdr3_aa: CSAALGVKNIQYF; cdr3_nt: TGCAGTGCTGCCCTTGGGGTCAAAAACATTCAGTACTTC
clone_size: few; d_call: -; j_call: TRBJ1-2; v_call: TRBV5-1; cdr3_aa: CASSSAGEGGYTF; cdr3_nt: TGCGCCAGCAGCTCGGCGGGGGAAGGTGGCTACACCTTC
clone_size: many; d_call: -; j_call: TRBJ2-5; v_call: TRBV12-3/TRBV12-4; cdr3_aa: CASTPTATETQYF; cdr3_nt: TGTGCCAGCACCCCAACGGCGACCGAGACCCAGTACTTC
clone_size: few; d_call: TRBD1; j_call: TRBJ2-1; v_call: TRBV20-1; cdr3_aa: CSARGTGSSYNEQFF; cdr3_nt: TGCAGTGCTAGGGGGACAGGGAGCTCCTACAATGAGCAGTTCTTC
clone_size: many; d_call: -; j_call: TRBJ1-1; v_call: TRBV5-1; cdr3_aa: CASSLDRVNTEAFF; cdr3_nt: TGTGCCAGCAGTCTCGACAGAGTGAACACTGAAGCTTTCTTT
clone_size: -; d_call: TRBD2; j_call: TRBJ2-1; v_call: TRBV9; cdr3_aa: CASSVGWGAGGYNEQFF; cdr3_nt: TGTGCCAGCAGCGTAGGATGGGGCGCGGGGGGGTACAATGAGCAGTTCTTC